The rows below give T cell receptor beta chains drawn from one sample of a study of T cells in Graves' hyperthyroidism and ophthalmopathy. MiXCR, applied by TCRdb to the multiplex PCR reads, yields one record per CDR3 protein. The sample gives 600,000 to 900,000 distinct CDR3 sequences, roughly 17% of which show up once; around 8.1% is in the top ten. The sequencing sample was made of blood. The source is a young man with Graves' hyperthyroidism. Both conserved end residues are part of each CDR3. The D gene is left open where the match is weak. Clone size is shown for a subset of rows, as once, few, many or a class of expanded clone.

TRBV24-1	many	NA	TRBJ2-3	TGTGCCACGGCTGATGGGGAGGCAGATACGCAGTATTTT	CATADGEADTQYF
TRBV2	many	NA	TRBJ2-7	TGTGCCAGCAAGGATAGGACAGCCACCTACGAGCAGTACTTC	CASKDRTATYEQYF
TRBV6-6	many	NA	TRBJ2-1	TGTGCCAGCAGTTACGGGGCCAGCTCCTACAATGAGCAGTTCTTC	CASSYGASSYNEQFF
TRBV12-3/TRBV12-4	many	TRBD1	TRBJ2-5	TGTGCCAGCAGCTTAACAGGGGGCCGGGAGACCCAGTACTTC	CASSLTGGRETQYF
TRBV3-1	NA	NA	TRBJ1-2	TGTGCCAGCAGCCAGGAAGGCCTGGGGAACTATGGCTACACCTTC	CASSQEGLGNYGYTF
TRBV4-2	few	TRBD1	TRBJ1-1	TGTGCCAGCAGCCAGGACAGGGTAAGAACTGAAGCTTTCTTT	CASSQDRVRTEAFF
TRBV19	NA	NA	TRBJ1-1	TGTGCCAGGAACACTGAAGCTTTCTTT	CARNTEAFF
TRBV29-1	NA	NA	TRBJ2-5	TGCAGCGTTGAGCAAAACGATGGGACCCAGTACTTC	CSVEQNDGTQYF
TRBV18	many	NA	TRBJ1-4	TGTGCCAGCTCACCCGGACCGAATAATGAAAAACTGTTTTTT	CASSPGPNNEKLFF
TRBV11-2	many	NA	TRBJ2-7	TGTGCCAGCACCCCAGGCTCCTACGAGCAGTACTTC	CASTPGSYEQYF
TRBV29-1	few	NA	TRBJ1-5	TGCAGCGTTGAAGACTTACTAGGGGGGGGGTATAGCAATCAGCCCCAGCATTTT	CSVEDLLGGGYSNQPQHF
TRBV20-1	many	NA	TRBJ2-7	TGCAGTGCTAGAGTATGGGGCGCGACTGACGAGCAGTACTTC	CSARVWGATDEQYF
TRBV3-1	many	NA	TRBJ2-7	TGTGCCAGCAGCCAAGAGACCAGGGGGGGCGAGCAGTACTTC	CASSQETRGGEQYF
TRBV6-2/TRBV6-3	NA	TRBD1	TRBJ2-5	TGTGCCAGCAGTCTCCCAGGGGGCTCTGGAGAGACCCAGTACTTC	CASSLPGGSGETQYF
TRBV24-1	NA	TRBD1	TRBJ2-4	TGTGCCACCAGTGATGACGGACAGGGGAAGAACATTCAGTACTTC	CATSDDGQGKNIQYF
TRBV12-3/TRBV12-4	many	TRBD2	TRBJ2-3	TGTGCCAGCAGTTTAGGGACTAGTGGAGCGGATACGCAGTATTTT	CASSLGTSGADTQYF
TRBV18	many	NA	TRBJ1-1	TGTGCCAGCTCACCAACAGTTTACACTGAAGCTTTCTTT	CASSPTVYTEAFF
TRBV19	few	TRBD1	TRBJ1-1	TGTGCCTCTAAGACAGGGATAAACACTGAAGCTTTCTTT	CASKTGINTEAFF
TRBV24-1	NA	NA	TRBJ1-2	TGTGCCACCAGTGAAACGGTAGCTAACTATGGCTACACCTTC	CATSETVANYGYTF
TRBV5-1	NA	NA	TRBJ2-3	TGCGCCAGCAGCCCGGGTCCCAGCGCCGCAGATACGCAGTATTTT	CASSPGPSAADTQYF
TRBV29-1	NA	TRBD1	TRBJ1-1	TGCAGCGTTGAAGTTAACAGGGGGGGTGGTGAAGCTTTCTTT	CSVEVNRGGGEAFF
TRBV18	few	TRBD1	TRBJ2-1	TGTGCCAGCTCACCCCGGGTAGGGGGCGGTCCCTACAATGAGCAGTTCTTC	CASSPRVGGGPYNEQFF
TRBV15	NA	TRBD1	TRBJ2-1	TGTGCCACCAGCAGGTCCTTGGACAGGGGGCTGAATGAGCAGTTCTTC	CATSRSLDRGLNEQFF
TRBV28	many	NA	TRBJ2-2	TGTGCCAGCAGTTCGGCCTGGGGTGGGGAGCTGTTTTTT	CASSSAWGGELFF
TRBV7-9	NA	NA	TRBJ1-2	TGTGCCGGCAGCTTAATGGGGGTGAACTATGGCTACACCTTC	CAGSLMGVNYGYTF
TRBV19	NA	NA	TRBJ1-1	TGTGCCAGTAGTATAGCCGGATCTGAAGCTTTCTTT	CASSIAGSEAFF
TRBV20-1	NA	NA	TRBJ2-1	TGCAGTACATTCCCTAAAGTTCTAGCGACTTTCCTTTTCGATGAGCAGTTCTTC	CSTFPKVLATFLFDEQFF
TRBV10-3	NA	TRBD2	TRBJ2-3	TGTGCCATCAGAAGAACTCCGGGACTAGCGGGAACAGATACGCAGTATTTT	CAIRRTPGLAGTDTQYF
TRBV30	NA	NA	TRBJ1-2	TGTGCCTGGCGGGACACGATCTATGGCTACACCTTC	CAWRDTIYGYTF
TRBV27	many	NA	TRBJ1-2	TGTGCCAGCAGCAAAAACCCCGGCACAGGGGGCTACACCTTC	CASSKNPGTGGYTF
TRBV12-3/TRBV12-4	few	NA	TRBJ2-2	TGTGCCAGCGTTTGGGGCACCGGGGAGCTGTTTTTT	CASVWGTGELFF
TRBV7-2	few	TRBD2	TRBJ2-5	TGTGCCAGCAGAGACGTGGGAAGCGGGAGCTGGGGGACCCAGTACTTC	CASRDVGSGSWGTQYF
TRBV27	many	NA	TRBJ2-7	TGTGCCAGCAGGGAGGGACCGGGACTTATCTACGAGCAGTACTTC	CASREGPGLIYEQYF
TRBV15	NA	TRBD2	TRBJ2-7	TGTGCCACCAGCAGAGATAGGACTAGCGGTACCTACGAGCAGTACTTC	CATSRDRTSGTYEQYF
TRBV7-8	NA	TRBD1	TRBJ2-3	TGTGCCAGCAGCTTAGAGGGGGCTCGGGCAGATACGCAGTATTTT	CASSLEGARADTQYF
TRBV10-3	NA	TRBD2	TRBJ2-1	TGTGCCATCCGAGTGGCGGGAGATGAGCAGTTCTTC	CAIRVAGDEQFF
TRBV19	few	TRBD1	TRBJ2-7	TGTGCCAGTAGTAGCCAGGGGGAAAACTCCTACGAGCAGTACTTC	CASSSQGENSYEQYF
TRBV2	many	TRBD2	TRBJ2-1	TGTGCCAGCAGTGTGGTCGTGAGCGGGAGGGCCAGAAACAATGAGCAGTTCTTC	CASSVVVSGRARNNEQFF
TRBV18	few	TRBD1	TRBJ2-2	TGTGCCAGCTCACCAGAACGGTGGGACAGGGACACCGGGGAGCTGTTTTTT	CASSPERWDRDTGELFF
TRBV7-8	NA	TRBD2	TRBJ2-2	TGTGCCAGCAGCTTTACAGCGGGAGGATGGGGGTCCGGGGAGCTGTTTTTT	CASSFTAGGWGSGELFF